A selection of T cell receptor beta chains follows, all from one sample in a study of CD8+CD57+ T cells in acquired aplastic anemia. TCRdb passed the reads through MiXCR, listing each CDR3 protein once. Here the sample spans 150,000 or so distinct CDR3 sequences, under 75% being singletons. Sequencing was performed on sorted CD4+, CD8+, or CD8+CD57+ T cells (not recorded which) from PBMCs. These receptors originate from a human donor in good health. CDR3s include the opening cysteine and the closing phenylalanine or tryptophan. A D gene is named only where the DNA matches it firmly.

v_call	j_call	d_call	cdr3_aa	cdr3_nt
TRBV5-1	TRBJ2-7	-	CASSEAGVSYEQYF	TGCGCCAGCTCGGAGGCCGGGGTCTCCTACGAGCAGTACTTC
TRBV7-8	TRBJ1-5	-	CASSQSSNQPQHF	TGTGCCAGCAGCCAGAGTAGCAATCAGCCCCAGCATTTT
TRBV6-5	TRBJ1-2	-	CASTSRWGDGLVYGYTF	TGTGCCAGCACATCGCGTTGGGGGGATGGCTTAGTCTATGGCTACACCTTC
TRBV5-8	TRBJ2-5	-	CASNKPGEETQYF	TGTGCCAGCAACAAGCCAGGGGAAGAGACCCAGTACTTC
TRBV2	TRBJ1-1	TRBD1	CASSVQALQGMAFF	TGTGCCAGCAGTGTCCAAGCTCTACAGGGGATGGCTTTCTTT
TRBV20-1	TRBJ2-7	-	CSAGDHREGPISYEQYF	TGCAGTGCTGGAGACCACCGGGAAGGTCCGATCTCCTACGAGCAGTACTTC
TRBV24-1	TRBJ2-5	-	CATSDSGRLQETQYF	TGTGCCACCAGTGATTCGGGCAGGCTTCAAGAGACCCAGTACTTC
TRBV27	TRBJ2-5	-	CASSLSNGRETQYF	TGTGCCAGCAGTTTATCGAATGGGAGAGAGACCCAGTACTTC
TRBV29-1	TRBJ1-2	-	CSVVGGENYGYTF	TGCAGCGTTGTAGGGGGGGAAAACTATGGCTACACCTTC
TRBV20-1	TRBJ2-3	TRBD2	CSARESSGGTDTQYF	TGCAGTGCTAGGGAGTCTAGCGGGGGCACAGATACGCAGTATTTT
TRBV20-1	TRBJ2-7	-	CSACRLPGENEQYF	TGCAGTGCTTGCCGACTCCCAGGAGAGAACGAGCAGTACTTC
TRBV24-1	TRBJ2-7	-	CASVGGSRNRAYEQYF	TGTGCCAGCGTCGGTGGTAGCAGGAACCGTGCCTACGAGCAGTACTTC